The following is a T cell receptor (beta chain) sequence with its context. Its specificity is unknown. This may come from a read error, since a much larger clone is one base off. Other DNA sequences in this sample translate to the same CDR3. The germline CDR1 and CDR2 sequences are SGHRS and YFSETQ. This CDR3 is built from 17 residues. V was pared by 5 bases and J by 7 bases, with 24 bases between. The data are from a study of brain metastases from non-small cell lung cancer. The study's findings and limits: Metastases had sparse T cells but largely shared repertoires with primaries. T-cell infiltration was lower in brain metastases than primaries (P < 0.001). Compared with their matched primary tumors, 60% to 65% of brain metastases showed expanded T-cell clones.

The assay was immunoSEQ multiplex PCR, and TCRdb's table has in-frame clones only and misses some. The table lists some 3,000 clones, around 80% of them singletons, with almost 10% in the top ten. Material: tissue from a brain metastasis. This TCR came from a donor at least 40 years old with non-small cell lung cancer. The chain links TRBV5-1 to TRBJ1-4; tentative D call: TRBD1 (6 bases). CDR3 sequence reads: CASSLGQPGPVGEKLFF. CDR3 coding DNA: TGCGCCAGCAGTCTCGGACAGCCCGGGCCGGTGGGTGAAAAACTGTTTTTT.